The rows below give T cell receptor beta chains drawn from one sample of a study of cytomegalovirus exposure and HLA in healthy donors. Profiling relied on immunoSEQ multiplex PCR, and the TCRdb table lists in-frame clones only, not all of them. The sample contains about 89,000 clones, roughly 79% of which appear only once. Sequences were obtained from PBMCs. These receptors were collected from a male donor in good health and CMV-seronegative. Both conserved end residues are part of each CDR3. A D gene is named only where the DNA matches it firmly. The size entry is marked missing in some rows and otherwise reads once, few, many or a size class.

v_gene: TRBV7-9
abundance: -
j_gene: TRBJ2-1
d_gene: -
CDR3nt: TGTGCCAGCAGCTTTCTCCCCCAGCGGACTTACAATGAGCAGTTCTTC
CDR3aa: CASSFLPQRTYNEQFF

v_gene: TRBV5-4
abundance: once
j_gene: TRBJ1-1
d_gene: -
CDR3nt: TGTGCCAGCAGCTTAGGTAGGGGCTCGAGGAACACTGAAGCTTTCTTT
CDR3aa: CASSLGRGSRNTEAFF

v_gene: TRBV6-4
abundance: -
j_gene: TRBJ2-3
d_gene: -
CDR3nt: TGTGCCAGCAGTGACTCTGACAGAGGCACAGATACGCAGTATTTT
CDR3aa: CASSDSDRGTDTQYF

v_gene: TRBV11-2
abundance: -
j_gene: TRBJ1-1
d_gene: -
CDR3nt: TGTGCCAGCAGCTTAGAAACGGGGAACACTGAAGCTTTCTTT
CDR3aa: CASSLETGNTEAFF

v_gene: TRBV5-4
abundance: -
j_gene: TRBJ1-2
d_gene: -
CDR3nt: TGTGCCAGCAGGAATTCGTTGATTGGCCAGGCTGGTGGCTACACCTTC
CDR3aa: CASRNSLIGQAGGYTF

v_gene: TRBV5-1
abundance: few
j_gene: TRBJ2-7
d_gene: TRBD1
CDR3nt: TGCGCCAGCAGCCCCGGGACAGAGGTCTACGAGCAGTACTTC
CDR3aa: CASSPGTEVYEQYF

v_gene: TRBV4-3
abundance: once
j_gene: TRBJ2-5
d_gene: TRBD2
CDR3nt: TGCGCCAGCAGCCAAGCACTAGCGGGGGGGGTGGGCCAAGAGACCCAGTACTTC
CDR3aa: CASSQALAGGVGQETQYF

v_gene: TRBV9
abundance: -
j_gene: TRBJ2-3
d_gene: TRBD1
CDR3nt: TGTGCCAGCAGCGTAGGACAGGGGATAGTAGATACGCAGTATTTT
CDR3aa: CASSVGQGIVDTQYF

v_gene: TRBV5-5
abundance: -
j_gene: TRBJ1-5
d_gene: TRBD1
CDR3nt: TGTGCCAGCAGCTTGGTTCCGGGACAGGTTAGCAATCAGCCCCAGCATTTT
CDR3aa: CASSLVPGQVSNQPQHF

v_gene: TRBV29-1
abundance: -
j_gene: TRBJ2-2
d_gene: TRBD2
CDR3nt: TGCAGCTCCAGACTAGCGGGAGGGGCCGGGGAGCTGTTTTTT
CDR3aa: CSSRLAGGAGELFF

v_gene: TRBV28
abundance: -
j_gene: TRBJ2-1
d_gene: TRBD1
CDR3nt: TGTGCCAGCAGTTTCCGGGACAGCAGATACAATGAGCAGTTCTTC
CDR3aa: CASSFRDSRYNEQFF

v_gene: TRBV19
abundance: -
j_gene: TRBJ2-7
d_gene: TRBD2
CDR3nt: TGTGCCAGTAGTATCCTAGCGGGAGGTTCCAACGAGCAGTACTTC
CDR3aa: CASSILAGGSNEQYF

v_gene: TRBV28
abundance: -
j_gene: TRBJ1-5
d_gene: -
CDR3nt: TGTGCCAGCACCCAGTCAGGGAAGAGCAATCAGCCCCAGCATTTT
CDR3aa: CASTQSGKSNQPQHF

v_gene: TRBV7-9
abundance: -
j_gene: TRBJ2-7
d_gene: TRBD1
CDR3nt: TGTGCCAGCAGCTTAGTTTGGGACAGTGAAGGTTCCTACGAGCAGTACTTC
CDR3aa: CASSLVWDSEGSYEQYF

v_gene: TRBV30
abundance: once
j_gene: TRBJ2-2
d_gene: -
CDR3nt: TGTGCCTGGACCCCCCACAGGGCAACCGGGGAGCTGTTTTTT
CDR3aa: CAWTPHRATGELFF

v_gene: TRBV10-3
abundance: -
j_gene: TRBJ1-1
d_gene: TRBD1
CDR3nt: TGTGCCATCAGTGAGCAGACAGGGATGGGGACTGAAGCTTTCTTT
CDR3aa: CAISEQTGMGTEAFF

v_gene: TRBV4-3
abundance: few
j_gene: TRBJ2-1
d_gene: TRBD2
CDR3nt: TGCGCCAGCAGTCCGGGACTAGATAGCTACAATGAGCAGTTCTTC
CDR3aa: CASSPGLDSYNEQFF

v_gene: TRBV28
abundance: -
j_gene: TRBJ1-4
d_gene: -
CDR3nt: TGTGCCAGCAGTTTAGGGACTACCGCATCAAGACGAGGAAAACTGTTTTTT
CDR3aa: CASSLGTTASRRGKLFF

v_gene: TRBV7-9
abundance: -
j_gene: TRBJ1-3
d_gene: -
CDR3nt: TGTTCCAGCAGCTTAGCGAGGGAAACCGGAAACACCATATATTTT
CDR3aa: CSSSLARETGNTIYF

v_gene: TRBV2
abundance: -
j_gene: TRBJ1-2
d_gene: TRBD1
CDR3nt: TGTGCCAGCAGTAAAGATGACAGGGGATATGGCTACACCTTC
CDR3aa: CASSKDDRGYGYTF

v_gene: TRBV7-9
abundance: -
j_gene: TRBJ2-3
d_gene: -
CDR3nt: TGTGCCAGCAGCTTATCTCACAGGCCTTCCACAGATACGCAGTATTTT
CDR3aa: CASSLSHRPSTDTQYF

v_gene: TRBV20-1
abundance: -
j_gene: TRBJ1-1
d_gene: -
CDR3nt: TGCAGTGCTAGAAACCGGGACAAAGCTTTCTTT
CDR3aa: CSARNRDKAFF

v_gene: TRBV9
abundance: -
j_gene: TRBJ2-5
d_gene: -
CDR3nt: TGTGCCAGCATGGGTCTGACAGAGGAGACCCAGTACTTC
CDR3aa: CASMGLTEETQYF

v_gene: TRBV13
abundance: -
j_gene: TRBJ1-2
d_gene: -
CDR3nt: TGTGCCAGCAGCGCGGGACCGACAAACTATGGCTACACCTTC
CDR3aa: CASSAGPTNYGYTF

v_gene: TRBV6-5
abundance: -
j_gene: TRBJ1-6
d_gene: -
CDR3nt: TGTGCCAGCGGAGTGGGGGGTGGAAATTCACCCCTCCACTTT
CDR3aa: CASGVGGGNSPLHF

v_gene: TRBV6-1
abundance: -
j_gene: TRBJ2-3
d_gene: -
CDR3nt: TGTGCCAGCAACAACCCTAGCACAGATACGCAGTATTTT
CDR3aa: CASNNPSTDTQYF

v_gene: TRBV5-6
abundance: -
j_gene: TRBJ2-7
d_gene: -
CDR3nt: TGTGCCAGCAGCTCTAACTTACTCGGGTACGAGCAGTACTTC
CDR3aa: CASSSNLLGYEQYF

v_gene: TRBV5-8
abundance: -
j_gene: TRBJ1-2
d_gene: -
CDR3nt: TGTGCCAGCAGTCCCATGTCCCCGGGATATGGCTACACCTTC
CDR3aa: CASSPMSPGYGYTF

v_gene: TRBV10-3
abundance: few
j_gene: TRBJ2-7
d_gene: -
CDR3nt: TGTGCCATCAGTGAGGGGGACTTTAACGAGCAGTACTTC
CDR3aa: CAISEGDFNEQYF

v_gene: TRBV7-2
abundance: -
j_gene: TRBJ2-1
d_gene: TRBD1
CDR3nt: TGTGCCAGCACCCTACGACAGGGTTTCAAGCTCTACAATGAGCAGTTCTTC
CDR3aa: CASTLRQGFKLYNEQFF

v_gene: TRBV19
abundance: -
j_gene: TRBJ1-1
d_gene: -
CDR3nt: TGTGCCAGTAGCACACCACAGGGCCTGAACACTGAAGCTTTCTTT
CDR3aa: CASSTPQGLNTEAFF

v_gene: TRBV27
abundance: -
j_gene: TRBJ2-3
d_gene: -
CDR3nt: TGTGCCAGCAGTTTACCCTCGCTTCTGGGCGCAGCGCAGTATTTT
CDR3aa: CASSLPSLLGAAQYF

v_gene: TRBV27
abundance: -
j_gene: TRBJ1-2
d_gene: -
CDR3nt: TGTGCCAGCAGCCCAAGAGACAGGCAAAACTATGGCTACACCTTC
CDR3aa: CASSPRDRQNYGYTF

v_gene: TRBV29-1
abundance: -
j_gene: TRBJ1-3
d_gene: -
CDR3nt: TGCAGCGTTGAGTACTCTGGAAACACCATATATTTT
CDR3aa: CSVEYSGNTIYF

v_gene: TRBV5-4
abundance: -
j_gene: TRBJ1-2
d_gene: -
CDR3nt: TGTGCCAGCAGCTCGGACAGCTATGGCTACACCTTC
CDR3aa: CASSSDSYGYTF

v_gene: TRBV4-3
abundance: few
j_gene: TRBJ1-5
d_gene: -
CDR3nt: TGCGCCAGCAGCCAAGAAGGTTTTGCGCGGCAGCCCCAGCATTTT
CDR3aa: CASSQEGFARQPQHF

v_gene: TRBV2
abundance: -
j_gene: TRBJ1-5
d_gene: TRBD1
CDR3nt: TGTGCCAGCAGTGAGACAGGGTACGGCAATCAGCCCCAGCATTTT
CDR3aa: CASSETGYGNQPQHF

v_gene: TRBV11-2
abundance: -
j_gene: TRBJ2-7
d_gene: -
CDR3nt: TGTGCCAGCAGCTTAGCGGGGGTTCTGAACGAGCAGTACTTC
CDR3aa: CASSLAGVLNEQYF

v_gene: TRBV6-5
abundance: -
j_gene: TRBJ1-5
d_gene: TRBD1
CDR3nt: TGTGCCAGCAGCCCGACAGGGGAGGGTCAGCCCCAGCATTTT
CDR3aa: CASSPTGEGQPQHF

v_gene: TRBV19
abundance: -
j_gene: TRBJ2-7
d_gene: -
CDR3nt: TGTGCCAGTTCTAGGGGCCGGGGGGCGATCTACGAGCAGTACTTC
CDR3aa: CASSRGRGAIYEQYF

v_gene: TRBV2
abundance: few
j_gene: TRBJ1-2
d_gene: -
CDR3nt: TGTGCCAGCAGTGAATTTCCGATGCGGGGTTCCTTCTTC
CDR3aa: CASSEFPMRGSFF

v_gene: TRBV27
abundance: -
j_gene: TRBJ1-3
d_gene: TRBD1
CDR3nt: TGTGCCAGCAGTCCCTTCCCGGACAGGGTTTTTTCCACCATATATTTT
CDR3aa: CASSPFPDRVFSTIYF

v_gene: TRBV19
abundance: -
j_gene: TRBJ1-1
d_gene: -
CDR3nt: TGTGCCAGTAGTCCAGGAAACAGGGCCACTGAAGCTTTCTTT
CDR3aa: CASSPGNRATEAFF

v_gene: TRBV9
abundance: -
j_gene: TRBJ2-1
d_gene: TRBD1
CDR3nt: TGTGCCAGCAGCGAGGGACAGGGGTCCTACAATGAGCAGTTCTTC
CDR3aa: CASSEGQGSYNEQFF

v_gene: TRBV6-5
abundance: -
j_gene: TRBJ2-3
d_gene: -
CDR3nt: TGTGCCAGCACGGACAGCAGCACAGATACGCAGTATTTT
CDR3aa: CASTDSSTDTQYF

v_gene: TRBV6-6
abundance: -
j_gene: TRBJ1-5
d_gene: -
CDR3nt: TGTGCCAGCAGTTACTCGAGCCGGGATCAGCCCCAGCATTTT
CDR3aa: CASSYSSRDQPQHF

v_gene: TRBV5-4
abundance: -
j_gene: TRBJ2-1
d_gene: -
CDR3nt: TGTGCCAGCAGCCTCGACAATTACAATGAGCAGTTCTTC
CDR3aa: CASSLDNYNEQFF